A single sample gave rise to the 13 T cell receptor beta chains below, sequenced in a study of cytomegalovirus exposure and HLA in healthy donors. The primer mix had 60 Vbeta and 13 Jbeta primers. The method was immunoSEQ multiplex PCR; TCRdb's version includes in-frame clones alone and lacks a portion of them. In the table there are about 140,000 clones, 70% to 80% of which are singletons. The sequencing input was PBMCs. The receptor source for this set is a female donor in good health and CMV-seronegative.

This sequence joins TRBV7-9 and TRBJ1-1; D possibly corresponds to TRBD1 (5 bases). V lost 2 bases and J lost 7, with 17 bases in between. Germline lookup yields CDR1 SEHNR and CDR2 FQNEAQ (reference sequence). The CDR3 loop spans 15 amino acids. CDR3 loop: CASSLSGGTRGEAFF. The CDR3, as DNA: TGTGCCAGCAGCTTATCCGGGGGGACTCGAGGTGAAGCTTTCTTT.

This clone has a single count. The V call is TRBV5-1, the J call TRBJ2-5, with 10 bases identical to TRBD1. The last part of the DNA fits TRBJ2-7 better; the J call may be wrong. Germline V gene sequence: CDR1 SGHRS, CDR2 YFSETQ. CDR3 length equals 13 residues. CDR3 residues: CASRDRGRYEQYF. In nucleotides, the CDR3 is TGCGCCAGCCGGGACAGGGGTCGGTACGAGCAGTACTTC.

This chain connects TRBV19 to TRBJ1-2, with D maybe TRBD1 (5 bases). CDR1 and CDR2 (germline): LNHDA, SQIVND (reference sequence). V lost 4 bases and J lost 8, with 17 bases in between. The CDR3 is 14 residues long. The CDR3 DNA reads TGTGCCAGTAGTAAAAATGGGCAGGGTGGAGGCTACACCTTC. It encodes CASSKNGQGGGYTF.

The chain combines TRBV25-1 with TRBJ1-1; TRBD1 might be the D (6 bases). The CDR3 totals 16 residues. Between the trimmed V and J ends, which lost 3 bases and 5 bases, there was a span of 19 bases. Germline V gene sequence: CDR1 MGHDK, CDR2 SYGVNS. This CDR3 is CASSEGVWGRRTEAFF. Written as DNA, the CDR3 is TGTGCCAGCAGTGAGGGGGTCTGGGGGCGGAGGACTGAAGCTTTCTTT.

The chain has TRBV7-2 and TRBJ1-3, with D possibly being TRBD1 (5 bases). This CDR3 is 12 amino acids long. Trimming left V 5 bases short and J 8 bases short, with 10 bases between. Germline lookup yields CDR1 SGHTA and CDR2 FQGNSA. CDR3 DNA sequence: TGTGCCAGCAGCCCAGCAGGGTACACCATATATTTT. Its translation: CASSPAGYTIYF. The variable domain in full, completed from reference TRBV7-2 and TRBJ1-3, reads GAGVSQSPSNKVTEKGKDVELRCDPISGHTALYWYRQSLGQGLEFLIYFQGNSAPDKSGLPSDRFSAERTGGSVSTLTIQRTQQEDSAVYLCASSPAGYTIYFGEGSWLTVV.

The V and J genes are TRBV30 and TRBJ1-2, with 7 bases that match TRBD1. This CDR3 has 16 amino acids. Germline values: CDR1 GTSNPN, CDR2 SVGIG (reference sequence). The J segment lost 0 bases and the V segment lost 2 bases, leaving 9 bases of the junction unmatched. The CDR3 DNA sequence: TGTGCCTGGAGTCCCCCCGGGACAGCTTCTAACTATGGCTACACCTTC. Translation gives CAWSPPGTASNYGYTF. Variable domain in full (rest from reference TRBV30 and TRBJ1-2): SQTIHQWPATLVQPVGSPLSLECTVEGTSNPNLYWYRQAAGRGLQLLFYSVGIGQISSEVPQNLSASRPQDRQFILSSKKLLLSDSGFYLCAWSPPGTASNYGYTFGSGTRLTVV.

This rearrangement joins TRBV7-2 to TRBJ1-1; TRBD1 agrees at 7 bases. CDR3 size: 14 residues. After removal of 5 bases from V and 0 bases from J, the junction contained 3 bases not matched to a gene. Per the germline V gene, CDR1 is SGHTA and CDR2 is FQGNSA. CDR3 bases: TGTGCCAGCAGCATGACAGGGTTGAACACTGAAGCTTTCTTT. Protein: CASSMTGLNTEAFF.

Written as DNA, the CDR3 is TGCGCCAGCAGCCAAGATACCACGGGGGGCTACGAGCAGTACTTC. Amino acid sequence: CASSQDTTGGYEQYF. The chain combines TRBV4-3 with TRBJ2-7; TRBD2 matches 7 bases. CDR3 length: 15 amino acids. J was trimmed by 3 bases and V by 0 bases; bases with no gene match: 5. Germline CDR1 is LGHNA and CDR2 is YSLEER.

This rearrangement joins TRBV4-1 to TRBJ2-7; maybe TRBD1 (6 bases). The CDR3 covers 15 residues. Per germline, CDR1 MGHRA and CDR2 YSYEKL. V lost 1 base to trimming and J lost 0 bases, with 10 bases between them. The CDR3 loop is CASSQVRGSSYEQYF. CDR3 sequence (DNA): TGCGCCAGCAGCCAAGTAAGGGGGAGCTCCTACGAGCAGTACTTC.

The chain has TRBV27 and TRBJ2-7, with 7 bases identical to TRBD1. The V gene end was trimmed by 5 bases and the J gene end by 6 bases; junction bases not matched to a gene: 10. The V gene's germline CDR1 is MNHEY and CDR2 SMNVEV (reference sequence). The length of the CDR3 is 14 residues. The CDR3 region has the DNA TGTGCCAGCAGTGGCCTGACAGGGAATCGCGAGCAGTACTTC. It translates to CASSGLTGNREQYF.

This chain's CDR3 is CASSITQGAADTQYF. CDR3 in DNA: TGTGCCAGTAGTATTACACAGGGGGCGGCAGATACGCAGTATTTT. The chain couples TRBV19 to TRBJ2-3; TRBD1 matches at 9 bases. Germline CDR1 reads LNHDA; CDR2 reads SQIVND (reference sequence). With V trimmed by 3 bases and J by 4 bases, 5 bases remained unmatched. This CDR3 has 15 residues.

This chain links TRBV10-3 with TRBJ2-7; 13 bases match TRBD2. Per germline, CDR1 ENHRY and CDR2 SYGVKD. V dropped 2 bases and J dropped 3; count of bases not matched to a gene: 4. This CDR3 has 16 residues. The chain's CDR3 is CAISEGTSGNGYEQYF. In DNA, the CDR3 is TGTGCCATCAGTGAGGGGACTAGCGGGAACGGCTACGAGCAGTACTTC.

The chain is built from TRBV7-8 and TRBJ1-3; a possible D gene is TRBD1 (5 bases). Between the trimmed V and J ends, which lost 5 bases and 2 bases, there was a span of 19 bases. The germline gives CDR1 SGHVS, CDR2 FQNEAQ. The CDR3 contains 17 residues. The CDR3 nucleotides are TGTGCCAGCAGCCCATGGGAGGCCTTGGGGCCTGGAAACACCATATATTTT. Residues: CASSPWEALGPGNTIYF.